The clone carrying this T cell receptor (beta chain) was detected a few times. The antigen is unknown. The CDR3 has 13 amino acids. CDR1 SQVTM and CDR2 ANQGSEA come from the germline V gene. V was cut by 6 bases and J by 0 bases, with 11 bases left in between. The data are from a study of T cell repertoires in cytomegalovirus infection. Study-wide background: Public TCR beta signatures indicated both CMV infection and matching HLA type. Findings and caveats of the study: The ex vivo response showed dominance by HLA-C-restricted CMV-specific TCR beta clonotypes. The cumulative frequency of public TCR beta families distinguished individuals who carried CMV together with the relevant HLA.

TCRdb analysed the reads with MiXCR anew, one entry per CDR3 protein. The profile shows 200,000 to 300,000 distinct CDR3 sequences, approximately 14% of them singletons. The sequence derives from a human donor in good health (CMV status not recorded). Some clones in this sample may be carry-over from other donors' samples. The sample was PBMCs. The chain carries TRBV29-1 and TRBJ1-1, with D possibly matching TRBD1 (5 bases). CDR3 residues: CSVVREMNTEAFF. Written as DNA, the CDR3 is TGCAGCGTCGTCAGGGAGATGAACACTGAAGCTTTCTTT. Full variable domain (rest looked up from reference TRBV29-1 and TRBJ1-1): SAVISQKPSRDICQRGTSLTIQCQVDSQVTMMFWYRQQPGQSLTLIATANQGSEATYESGFVIDKFPISRPNLTFSTLTVSNMSPEDSSIYLCSVVREMNTEAFFGQGTRLTVV.